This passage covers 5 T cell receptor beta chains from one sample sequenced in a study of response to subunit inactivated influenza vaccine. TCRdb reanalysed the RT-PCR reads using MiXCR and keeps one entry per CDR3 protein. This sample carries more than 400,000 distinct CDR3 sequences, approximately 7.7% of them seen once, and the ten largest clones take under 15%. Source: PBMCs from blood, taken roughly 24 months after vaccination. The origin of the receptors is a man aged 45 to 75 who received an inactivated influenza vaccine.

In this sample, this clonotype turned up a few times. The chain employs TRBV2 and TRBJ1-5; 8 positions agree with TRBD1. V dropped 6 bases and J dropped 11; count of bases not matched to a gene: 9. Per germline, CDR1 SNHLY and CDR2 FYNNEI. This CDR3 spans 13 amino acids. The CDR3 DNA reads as TGTGCCAGCAGCGGGACAGGCGTTTGGGCCCAGCATTTT. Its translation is CASSGTGVWAQHF.

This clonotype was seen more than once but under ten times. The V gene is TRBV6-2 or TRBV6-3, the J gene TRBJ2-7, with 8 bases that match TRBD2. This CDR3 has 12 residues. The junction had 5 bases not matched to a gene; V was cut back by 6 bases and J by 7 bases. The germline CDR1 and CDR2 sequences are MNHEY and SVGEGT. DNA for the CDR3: TGTGCCAGCAGCGTAGCGGGACGGGAGCAGTACTTC. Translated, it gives CASSVAGREQYF.

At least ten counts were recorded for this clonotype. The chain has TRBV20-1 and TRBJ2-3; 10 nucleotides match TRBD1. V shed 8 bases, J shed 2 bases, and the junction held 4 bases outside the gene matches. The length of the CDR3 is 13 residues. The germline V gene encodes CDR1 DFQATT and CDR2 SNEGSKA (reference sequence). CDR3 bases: TGCAGTCCGGGACAGGGGACCACAGATACGCAGTATTTT. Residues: CSPGQGTTDTQYF.

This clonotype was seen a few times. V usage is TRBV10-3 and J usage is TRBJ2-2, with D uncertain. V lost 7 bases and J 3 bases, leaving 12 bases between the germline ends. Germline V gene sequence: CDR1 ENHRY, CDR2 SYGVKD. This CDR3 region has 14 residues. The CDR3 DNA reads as TGTGCCATCAAATCGGGTCGGGACACCGGGGAGCTGTTTTTT. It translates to CAIKSGRDTGELFF.

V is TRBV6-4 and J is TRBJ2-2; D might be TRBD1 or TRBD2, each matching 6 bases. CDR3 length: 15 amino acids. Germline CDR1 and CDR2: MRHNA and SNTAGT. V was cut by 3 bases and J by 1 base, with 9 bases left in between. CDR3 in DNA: TGTGCCAGCAGTGAGGAGGGACAGAACACCGGGGAGCTGTTTTTT. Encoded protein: CASSEEGQNTGELFF.